These 9 T cell receptor beta chains originate from one sample sequenced in a study of blood T cell repertoires in COVID-19. TCRdb's copy holds only in-frame clones and misses some; the assay was immunoSEQ multiplex PCR. The repertoire has over 150,000 clones, about 89% of them found once; the top ten carry roughly 0.54%. Sequenced material: peripheral blood. These TCRs come from a man between 45 and 60 years old with acute or convalescent COVID-19.

This clone showed up just once. The chain joins TRBV5-1 to TRBJ1-5, with 11 bases fitting TRBD1. This CDR3 has 17 amino acids. In germline, CDR1 is SGHRS, CDR2 YFSETQ. The V segment lost 4 bases and the J segment 2 bases; nucleotides outside the gene matches: 8. The CDR3 spells CASSPGTGGVGNQPQHF. CDR3 DNA: TGCGCCAGCAGCCCCGGGACAGGGGGTGTGGGCAATCAGCCCCAGCATTTT.

The sample holds a few counts of this clone. The chain has TRBV27 and TRBJ1-1; no definite D call. This CDR3 is 16 amino acids long. Germline CDR1 MNHEY, CDR2 SMNVEV (reference sequence). V gave up 6 bases and J gave up 1 base, with 18 bases separating them. The CDR3 nucleotides read TGTGCCAGCAGGATTCGGAGAGAGTTGTCGAACACTGAAGCTTTCTTT. Its protein is CASRIRRELSNTEAFF.

The chain joins TRBV29-1 to TRBJ1-5, with no clear D. The CDR3 contains 12 residues. Germline assignment: CDR1 SQVTM and CDR2 ANQGSEA. V was clipped by 7 bases and J by 6 bases, with 13 bases between them. As DNA, the CDR3 is TGCAGCGCCTCGAACTTGAGTCAGCCCCAGCATTTT. Translation: CSASNLSQPQHF.

The chain recombines TRBV15 with TRBJ1-5; D not resolved. V lost 0 bases to trimming and J lost 6 bases, with 12 bases between them. CDR1 and CDR2 from the germline V gene are LNHNV and YYDKDF (reference sequence). The CDR3 length is 15 residues. DNA of the CDR3: TGTGCCACCAGCAGAGATAAGTCCCCGGGTCAGCCCCAGCATTTT. Its translation: CATSRDKSPGQPQHF.

This chain's CDR3 is CASSALRGRGLGGYTF. CDR3 DNA: TGTGCCAGCAGTGCCCTAAGGGGCAGGGGGCTCGGTGGCTACACCTTC. This chain connects TRBV2 to TRBJ1-2, with 8 bases fitting TRBD1. This CDR3 contains 16 residues. Looked up from germline, CDR1 is SNHLY and CDR2 is FYNNEI. V shed 4 bases, J shed 7 bases, and the junction held 14 bases outside the gene matches.

The chain couples TRBV19 to TRBJ1-5; 10 bases fit TRBD1. Germline V gives CDR1 LNHDA, CDR2 SQIVND (reference sequence). J gave up 5 bases and V 6 bases, and 4 bases lay outside the gene matches. The CDR3 is 14 residues long. DNA for the CDR3: TGTGCCAGTAGCCACGGGACAGGGGATCAGCCCCAGCATTTT. Translation gives CASSHGTGDQPQHF.

This clone appeared a single time. The chain employs TRBV21-1 and TRBJ1-1; the table's D call, TRBD1, was not checked against the DNA. TRBV21-1 is listed as a pseudogene. The CDR3 sequence is 16 residues long. CDR3 DNA: TGTGCCAGCAGCAAAGGCTGCAGGAACATGTACACTGAAGCTTTCTTT. It yields the protein CASSKGCRNMYTEAFF.

The chain couples TRBV28 to TRBJ2-2; TRBD2 might be the D (6 bases). V lost 2 bases, J lost 6 bases, and 25 bases lay in between. CDR1 is MDHEN and CDR2 is SYDVKM in the germline V gene. The CDR3 is 19 amino acids. The CDR3 region has the DNA TGTGCCAGCAGTTTAGGGATGGCGGGGACGCGGGACCGCGCCGGGGAGCTGTTTTTT. Amino acid sequence: CASSLGMAGTRDRAGELFF. Based on the CDR3 plus reference TRBV28 and TRBJ2-2, the full variable domain is DVKVTQSSRYLVKRTGEKVFLECVQDMDHENMFWYRQDPGLGLRLIYFSYDVKMKEKGDIPEGYSVSREKKERFSLILESASTNQTSMYLCASSLGMAGTRDRAGELFFGEGSRLTVL.

A single count supports this clone. This chain connects TRBV3-1 (or the pseudogene TRBV3-2) to TRBJ1-4; D is ambiguous. The V end was cut by 0 bases, the J end by 6 bases, with 11 bases between. Germline CDR1 LGHDT, CDR2 YNNKEL (reference sequence). The CDR3 is 15 residues long. DNA of the CDR3: TGTGCCAGCAGCCAAGAAGACAAGAGGGATGAAAAACTGTTTTTT. It translates to CASSQEDKRDEKLFF.